This record concerns one T cell receptor beta chain sequence. The target antigen is unknown. The sample originates from a study of a mutant IDH1 vaccine in newly diagnosed glioma. Study at large: Among treated patients, roughly 62% were male and roughly 38% female, and mean age was approximately 40 years. Pretreatment consisted of radiotherapy, temozolomide, or both, with most receiving both. Study-wide findings and caveats: It seemed that pseudoprogression was not linked to changes in the top peripheral T cell clonotypes.

Germline V gives CDR1 SGHKS, CDR2 YYEKEE (reference sequence). V lost 5 bases, J lost 4 bases, and 12 bases lay in between. The CDR3 is 14 residues long. Time point: baseline, week 1 (first vaccination visit). Treatment here: pre-vaccination baseline after standard-of-care therapy. Astrocytomas found in donors were new, WHO grade 3 or 4, IDH1-mutant and ATRX-lost. Some clones are missing from TCRdb's copy, which holds only in-frame ones; the method was immunoSEQ multiplex PCR. The sample has about 15,000 clones, 85% to 90% seen once. J is TRBJ1-4 and V is TRBV5-5, with D perhaps TRBD1 (5 bases). The source is a woman aged 40 to 50 with glioma. Some clones in this sample may be carry-over from other donors' samples. The source material was PBMCs, sampled from a glioma patient treated with radiotherapy, temozolomide or both. The CDR3 region is CASSLGGNNEKLFF. The CDR3 DNA is TGTGCCAGCAGTCTGGGGGGGAATAATGAAAAACTGTTTTTT. Full variable domain (outside the CDR3, taken from reference TRBV5-5 and TRBJ1-4): DAGVTQSPTHLIKTRGQQVTLRCSPISGHKSVSWYQQVLGQGPQFIFQYYEKEERGRGNFPDRFSARQFPNYSSELNVNALLLGDSALYLCASSLGGNNEKLFFGSGTQLSVL.